This section outlines one T cell receptor (beta chain) sequence together with its context. The data are from a study of blood T cell repertoires in COVID-19. Study-level background: From T cells, B-cell-depleted T cells, or PBMCs came the material, which was cDNA or gDNA.

Assignment of participants to cohorts was predicated upon participant-reported clinical history. Either two negative PCRs, clearance, or symptom resolution qualified Cohort 3 donors as recovered. Authors' methods: How many nucleated cells were present was estimated from reference gene primer amplification. The method was immunoSEQ multiplex PCR; TCRdb's version includes in-frame clones alone and lacks a portion of them. The DNA was the basis for D and trimming; V, J and clone size are from that table. The table includes about 350,000 clones, about 89% detected once. The length of the CDR3 is 16 residues. Germline V gene data show CDR1 as LGHNA and CDR2 as YSLEER. Unmatched junction bases numbered 13, after V lost 4 bases and J lost 7 bases.

The sequencing input was PBMCs or T cells enriched from blood (not recorded which). The gene calls are TRBV4-3 and TRBJ2-1; 7 bases map to TRBD1. The source is a young woman who had recovered from COVID-19. The CDR3 protein is CASSRMDRQMGNEQFF. CDR3 nucleotide sequence: TGCGCCAGCAGCCGTATGGACAGGCAGATGGGGAATGAGCAGTTCTTC.